Each of the 10 T cell receptor beta chains below was sequenced from the same sample in a study of T cells after yellow fever vaccination. From the 5' RACE reads, TCRdb called clonotypes with MiXCR, one entry per CDR3 protein. The profile covers approximately 250,000 distinct CDR3 sequences, with about 7% appearing a single time and approximately 1% taken by the ten largest. The sample here was CD4+ T cells sorted from PBMCs, taken on the day of the yellow fever booster vaccination. The receptors were sampled from a young man who received the YFV17D yellow fever vaccine.

There are a few counts of this clonotype. The V call is TRBV9, the J call TRBJ2-1; D might be TRBD2 (5 bases). CDR1 and CDR2 (germline): SGDLS, YYNGEE. This CDR3 region has 16 residues. The V gene lost 3 bases and the J gene lost 1 base, with 14 bases spanning the gap. The DNA for the CDR3 is TGTGCCAGCAGCGGGGGAGCGACGGGATCCTACAATGAGCAGTTCTTC. This gives the protein CASSGGATGSYNEQFF.

The chain carries TRBV9 and TRBJ1-1, with D hard to call. The V end lost 0 bases, the J end lost 1 base, and 4 bases lay between the germline ends. The germline CDR1 and CDR2 sequences are SGDLS and YYNGEE. This CDR3 region has 13 residues. The CDR3 DNA sequence: TGTGCCAGCAGCGTAGTCAGGAACACTGAAGCTTTCTTT. Translated, it gives CASSVVRNTEAFF. Full variable domain (outside the CDR3, taken from reference TRBV9 and TRBJ1-1): DSGVTQTPKHLITATGQRVTLRCSPRSGDLSVYWYQQSLDQGLQFLIQYYNGEERAKGNILERFSAQQFPDLHSELNLSSLELGDSALYFCASSVVRNTEAFFGQGTRLTVV.

This clonotype was seen repeatedly, ten times or more. V is TRBV20-1 and J is TRBJ2-7, with D unclear. CDR1 and CDR2 from the germline V gene are DFQATT and SNEGSKA (reference sequence). This CDR3 region has 13 residues. V shed 3 bases and J shed 1 base, with 10 bases lying between them. CDR3 sequence reads: CSASYAFSYEQYF. DNA of the CDR3: TGCAGTGCTAGCTACGCGTTTTCCTACGAGCAGTACTTC.

This clonotype was detected ten times or more. This chain links TRBV27 with TRBJ2-2; D is unclear. The germline V gene encodes CDR1 MNHEY and CDR2 SMNVEV (reference sequence). The CDR3 is made up of 14 amino acids. V was trimmed by 4 bases and J by 2 bases, leaving 8 bases between them. The CDR3 protein is CASSSQTNTGELFF. CDR3 coding DNA: TGTGCCAGCAGTTCTCAAACCAACACCGGGGAGCTGTTTTTT.

This clonotype has a handful of counts. V and J are TRBV7-9 and TRBJ2-1; 11 bases align to TRBD2. J was trimmed by 8 bases and V by 5 bases; bases with no gene match: 5. The CDR3 consists of 14 residues. Per the germline V gene, CDR1 is SEHNR and CDR2 is FQNEAQ (reference sequence). The CDR3 region is CASSILAGVDEQFF. Written as DNA, the CDR3 is TGTGCCAGCAGCATACTAGCGGGAGTCGATGAGCAGTTCTTC.

In its sample, this clonotype was seen a few times. This chain uses TRBV3-1 with TRBJ2-7; 9 nucleotides line up with TRBD1. CDR3 length equals 15 residues. V dropped 5 bases and J dropped 0; count of bases not matched to a gene: 5. Germline V CDR1 and CDR2: LGHDT, YNNKEL (reference sequence). Written as DNA, the CDR3 is TGTGCCAGCAGCAAGGGACAGGGAGGCTCCTACGAGCAGTACTTC. It yields the protein CASSKGQGGSYEQYF.

This clonotype was picked up many times. This rearrangement joins TRBV6-5 to TRBJ2-5; tentative D call: TRBD2 (6 bases). The length of the CDR3 is 14 residues. V shed 1 base and J shed 4 bases, with 10 bases lying between them. Germline lookup yields CDR1 MNHEY and CDR2 SVGAGI. CDR3 residues: CASSYFGSPETQYF. DNA of the CDR3: TGTGCCAGCAGTTACTTCGGGAGTCCAGAGACCCAGTACTTC.

The chain joins TRBV2 to TRBJ2-2, with 13 positions matching TRBD2. Germline V gives CDR1 SNHLY, CDR2 FYNNEI. The ends lost 6 bases at V and 7 bases at J; junction bases unmatched: 14. This CDR3 comprises 18 residues. DNA for the CDR3: TGTGCCAGCAGCGAGTTCACTAGCGGGAGGGCTCGGGGCGGGGAGCTGTTTTTT. Protein: CASSEFTSGRARGGELFF.

This clonotype was observed a handful of times. The V gene is TRBV5-1, the J gene TRBJ2-1; D possibly corresponds to TRBD1 (6 bases). The germline V and J ends were trimmed by 0 bases and 9 bases, with 16 bases remaining between them. This CDR3 contains 15 residues. Germline V CDR1 and CDR2: SGHRS, YFSETQ. The chain's CDR3 is CASSLVRGPWPEQFF. In DNA form, the CDR3 reads TGCGCCAGCAGCTTGGTCAGGGGCCCTTGGCCTGAGCAGTTCTTC.

This rearrangement joins TRBV5-1 to TRBJ2-7; 9 nucleotides align to TRBD1. CDR3 length: 15 amino acids. Trimming cost V 5 bases and J 3 bases; bases outside gene matches: 9. Germline V gene lookup returns CDR1 SGHRS and CDR2 YFSETQ. Here the CDR3 DNA reads TGCGCCAGCAGGGAGGGGGGACAGGGATTCTACGAGCAGTACTTC. Translating it yields CASREGGQGFYEQYF.